Below are 7 T cell receptor beta chains sequenced from a single sample in a study of T cell responses to AZD1222 COVID-19 vaccine. Sequencing used immunoSEQ multiplex PCR; TCRdb keeps in-frame clones, though not all of them. The sample lists about 130,000 clones; about nine tenths were seen once. The sequences come from peripheral blood, collected on day 0 of AZD1222 vaccination. Receptors were obtained from an adult in good health.

The CDR3 DNA follows: TGTGCCAGCAGCTTGGCTGGGGGGCTAGGGGAAAAACTGTTTTTT. Encoded protein: CASSLAGGLGEKLFF. This sequence joins TRBV5-4 and TRBJ1-4, with a tentative D call TRBD1 (6 bases). The CDR3 has 15 residues. Looked up from germline, CDR1 is SGHNT and CDR2 is YYREEE (reference sequence). Between the trimmed V and J ends, which lost 0 bases and 8 bases, there was a span of 14 bases.

The V and J genes are TRBV9 and TRBJ1-5; D remains ambiguous. CDR3 length equals 17 residues. Trimming left V 0 bases short and J 0 bases short, with 13 bases between. From germline, CDR1 is SGDLS and CDR2 YYNGEE. CDR3 sequence (DNA): TGTGCCAGCAGCGTAGATGTTGATAGCTATAGCAATCAGCCCCAGCATTTT. Encoded protein: CASSVDVDSYSNQPQHF.

V usage is TRBV6-1 and J usage is TRBJ2-2; D possibly corresponds to TRBD2 (6 bases). Germline CDR1 and CDR2: MNHNS and SASEGT. V was pared by 3 bases and J by 3 bases, with 8 bases between. CDR3 length: 14 residues. The CDR3 protein is CASSDGTHTGELFF. The CDR3 nucleotides are TGTGCCAGCAGTGACGGGACTCACACCGGGGAGCTGTTTTTT.

This clone occurred once. The chain carries TRBV12-3 or TRBV12-4 and TRBJ1-5; D is unresolved. Deletions cut 10 bases from V and 4 bases from J, with 14 bases between. The CDR3 loop spans 13 amino acids. CDR3 sequence reads: CATGKEENQPQHF. The CDR3, as DNA: TGTGCCACCGGAAAGGAGGAGAATCAGCCCCAGCATTTT.

This chain links TRBV6-1 with TRBJ2-1, with D possibly called TRBD1 or TRBD2 (5 bases each). This CDR3 has 17 residues. V gave up 4 bases and J gave up 8 bases, with 24 bases separating them. Germline V gene sequence: CDR1 MNHNS, CDR2 SASEGT. CDR3 DNA: TGTGCCAGCAGTGTACTCCCCCCCGAGGGGCCCCTAGATGAGCAGTTCTTC. This translates into CASSVLPPEGPLDEQFF.

V is TRBV19 and J is TRBJ2-5; D is unresolved. The V end lost 2 bases, the J end lost 4 bases, and 14 bases lay between the germline ends. The CDR3 extends over 15 amino acids. Germline lookup yields CDR1 LNHDA and CDR2 SQIVND (reference sequence). CDR3 nucleotides: TGTGCCAGTAGTATATATGGGCCTAAATTAGAGACCCAGTACTTC. Protein sequence: CASSIYGPKLETQYF.

The chain combines TRBV18 with TRBJ1-1; 8 bases align to TRBD1. Unmatched junction bases numbered 4, after V lost 4 bases and J lost 0 bases. The CDR3 length is 15 residues. CDR1 is KGHSH, CDR2 LQKENI, per germline. The CDR3 coding sequence is TGTGCCAGCTCACTAAAGACAGGGGTGAACACTGAAGCTTTCTTT. Translating it yields CASSLKTGVNTEAFF.